The entry that follows covers one T cell receptor (beta chain) sequence. Germline assignment: CDR1 SGDLS and CDR2 YYNGEE. With V trimmed by 4 bases and J by 8 bases, 14 bases remained unmatched. This CDR3 contains 15 residues. This specimen belongs to a study of cytomegalovirus exposure and HLA in healthy donors. TCRdb's table, derived via immunoSEQ multiplex PCR, lists solely in-frame clones and lacks some. This sample has about 240,000 clones, with around 87% found just once. V gene TRBV9 combines with J gene TRBJ1-2, with TRBD1 matching over 7 bases. The TCR was taken from a young man in good health and CMV-seronegative. The sequenced sample was PBMCs. The CDR3 spells CASSPDRQGWLGYTF. For the CDR3, the DNA is TGTGCCAGCAGCCCGGATCGACAGGGTTGGTTGGGCTACACCTTC.